The clone carrying this TCR beta chain was found a few times. The antigen remains undetermined. TCRdb ran MiXCR on the 5' RACE reads and lists one entry per CDR3 protein. The table includes some 120,000 distinct CDR3 sequences, around 6.3% detected once. The data were obtained in a study of T-cell memory formation after mild COVID-19. At the level of the study: Clusters were largely donor specific.

Study-wide results and caveats: Detection of some responders pre-infection suggested pre-existing cross-reactive memory T cells participated. Day 15 to 85 contracting clones showed balanced CD4/CD8; day 15 to 37 expanders favored CD4+.

The sequenced sample consisted of PBMCs or a T cell subset sorted from them (not recorded which). The sequence was obtained from an adult woman who had mild COVID-19 (a few samples of this study predate the infection). Cell type and time point are not known.

CDR3 in DNA: TGTGCCTGGGGACGGAGAATAGATACGCAGTATTTT. This encodes CAWGRRIDTQYF. The chain uses TRBV30 and TRBJ2-3, with no clear D. V was trimmed by 5 bases and J by 5 bases, leaving 11 bases between them. CDR3 size: 12 residues. Germline CDR1 reads GTSNPN; CDR2 reads SVGIG (reference sequence).